The TCR beta chain described here comes from a study of beta chain features in type 1 diabetes (dated by TCRdb to the late 2010s). Background on the whole study: Mean age, gender distribution, total cell number and subset yield were not different between patients and healthy donors. A total of some 100,000,000 sorted cells were examined across all samples, and the number of cells per subset was strongly correlated with RNA yield. In the study, recently diagnosed type 1 diabetes patients and matched healthy donors were compared on the TCRB repertoires of their sorted circulating CD4+ T cell subsets. Naive and central memory subsets were obtained from all 30 or so donors, but regulatory and stem cell-like memory subsets were isolated from only 8 patients and about 8 healthy donors.

The CDR3 runs 19 amino acids, cysteine and phenylalanine included. Here the CDR3 DNA is all that survives: 57 bases in frame from base 1. The CDR1 and CDR2 encoded by the germline V gene (reference sequence) are SEHNR and FQNEAQ. The junction carries 26 bases between V and J, which are trimmed by 4 bases and 4 bases respectively. The High Capacity cDNA Reverse Transcription Kit was used to reverse transcribe all of the isolated RNA, meaning that expressed TCRB transcripts were what got sequenced. Survey-depth immunoSEQ sequencing was performed on stem cell-like memory T cell samples, with an average of about 1 million total reads per sample. Sorted cells were lysed in RLT buffer and RNA was extracted with DNase-treated RNeasy Micro or Mini kits, depending on cell number. Each cell subset was processed on its own to prevent cross-contamination, while patient and healthy donor samples were processed together. The immunoSEQ multiplex PCR was used to amplify TCRB sequences from cDNA, generating 87-bp fragments that spanned the CDR3 region. The amplicons were sequenced using the Illumina HiSeq platform. Per the original workflow: Synthetic template baselines were used to correct PCR bias computationally, reads within Hamming distance 2 were collapsed, and singletons that could not be merged were discarded. By aligning reads against IMGT, V, D and J genes, CDR3 length, and insertions or deletions at six rearrangement sites were assigned. Clonotype counts were normalized to sorted cell number within each subset before computing true diversity and Gini coefficients with the tcR R package. Repertoire sharing was quantified using the overlap coefficient calculated on TCRB nucleotide sequences. TCRdb provides this immuneACCESS table in a form limited to in-frame rearrangements. Some clones are lacking; in checked studies, under half of them reflect an unresolved V gene, and why the rest are absent is not known. From that table come the V and J calls and clone size; the DNA was used to work out D and trimming. Counted in this sample were about 42,000 clones; roughly 50% of them appeared once. The leading ten clones occupy 0.25% to 0.3% of the sample.

Each donor gave one peripheral blood draw, roughly 0.11 L on average, collected into heparinised tubes. Using a panel that included CD45RO, CCR7, CD25, CD127, CD95 and CD27, naive, central memory, regulatory and stem cell-like memory CD4+ T cells were sorted on a BD FACSAria II. A purity above 98% was achieved for all sorted populations. PBMCs were isolated immediately by Lymphoprep density gradient centrifugation and stained directly without culture. So that batch effects would be minimized, each experiment stained and sorted samples in pairs, pairing one healthy donor with one patient. In the case of this clone: What antigen it recognizes has not been identified. Base qualities are missing; no much larger clone stands one base away.

What the work shows at the level of the full study, not this receptor alone: Shorter templates might be favored by PCR, yet because patient and control samples were amplified and corrected together, any such skew would affect both groups equally. Because the HLA sub-analyses included only small numbers of individuals, any influence of HLA type on TCRB rearrangement was left unresolved. A moderate but significant shortening of TCRB CDR3 length was observed in type 1 diabetes patients in all four CD4+ subsets. Naive, central memory and regulatory TCRB repertoires appeared more similar among patients than among healthy donors. Because cDNA was sequenced instead of genomic DNA, highly expressing activated cells could be over-represented, though the groups showed no difference in activation or CD3 levels. At VDJ recombination sites, patients with type 1 diabetes made fewer insertions and deleted more nucleotides, a pattern implying thymic rearrangement abnormalities.

Sequenced sample: stem cell memory CD4+ T cells from blood. Reading the label with the study, this specimen's cell subset or site is: stem cell-like memory CD4+ T cells. This sequence uses TRBV7-9 and TRBJ2-1; the D gene is perhaps TRBD2, on 5 matching bases. The sequence was obtained from a woman aged 25 to 39 in good health. The CDR3 sequence is CASSSGRASSSEAYNEQFF. Read as DNA, the sequence is TGTGCCAGCAGCTCGGGTCGGGCTAGCTCGAGTGAGGCGTACAATGAGCAGTTCTTC.